Listed below are T cell receptor beta chains from one sample, sequenced in a study of blood T cell repertoires in COVID-19. Clones were read by immunoSEQ multiplex PCR, and TCRdb kept only the in-frame ones, dropping some. The data hold 200,000 to 250,000 clones, with 90% observed a single time. Sequenced material: peripheral blood. The receptors here all came from a young man with COVID-19, enrolled during active disease. Both conserved end residues are part of each CDR3. D genes are given only for firm matches. Not all rows give a size; the values are once, few, many and, for expanded clones, a class.

>TRBV18|TRBJ1-6|.|.
TGTGCCAGCTCACCCGGGACAACTTATAATTCACCCCTCCACTTT
CASSPGTTYNSPLHF
>TRBV28|TRBJ2-6|TRBD1|.
TGTGCCAGCAGTAGTCATACCGGGACAGGGTCGGTTGGGGCCAACGTCCTGACTTTC
CASSSHTGTGSVGANVLTF
>TRBV7-7|TRBJ2-7|.|.
TGTGCCAGCAGCTTAGCGGATAGCGGATCCTACGAGCAGTACTTC
CASSLADSGSYEQYF
>TRBV15|TRBJ1-5|.|.
TGTGCCACCAGCCAAGGGGTGTCGCAGCCCCAGCATTTT
CATSQGVSQPQHF
>TRBV18|TRBJ2-7|.|.
TGTGCCAGCTCACCTCCAGGGTTTCGACACGAGCAGTACTTC
CASSPPGFRHEQYF
>TRBV11-1|TRBJ2-1|TRBD1|.
TGTGCCAGCAGCTTTATGCAGGGGGTTATATACAATGAGCAGTTCTTC
CASSFMQGVIYNEQFF
>TRBV7-9|TRBJ1-2|TRBD1|.
TGTGCCAGCAGCTTAGGGACAGGGGGCTATGGCTACACCTTC
CASSLGTGGYGYTF
>TRBV18|TRBJ1-1|TRBD1|.
TGTGCCAGCTCACCGGGACAGGGTAATACTGAAGCTTTCTTT
CASSPGQGNTEAFF
>TRBV4-3|TRBJ2-1|.|.
TGCGCCAGCAGCCAACAACAGGGCTACGGGGCAGTCTCCTACAATGAGCAGTTCTTC
CASSQQQGYGAVSYNEQFF
>TRBV24-1|TRBJ1-3|TRBD1|.
TGTGCCACCAGTGACCCGGGACAGGGGGCTGGAAACACCATATATTTT
CATSDPGQGAGNTIYF
>TRBV18|TRBJ2-7|TRBD1|.
TGTGCCAGCTCCCGGAGTCGGGACAGGGGATTCTACGAGCAGTACTTC
CASSRSRDRGFYEQYF
>TRBV4-2|TRBJ1-2|.|.
TGTGCCAGCAGCCAAGACTCTTGGGAGCGCAGCTATGGCTACACCTTC
CASSQDSWERSYGYTF
>TRBV5-6|TRBJ2-7|.|.
TGTGCCAGCAGCCTCATGACACGGGCGGGCTACGAGCAGTACTTC
CASSLMTRAGYEQYF
>TRBV7-8|TRBJ1-3|.|.
TGTGCCAGCAGCTTACAGGGAAACACCATATATTTT
CASSLQGNTIYF
>TRBV24-1|TRBJ2-1|TRBD1|.
TGTGCCACCAGTGATCAGTCCGGGACAGGGTCATACAATGAGCAGTTCTTC
CATSDQSGTGSYNEQFF
>TRBV15|TRBJ1-2|.|.
TGTGCCACCAGCAGAGGAGGGACACTTCTTAACTATGGCTACACCTTC
CATSRGGTLLNYGYTF
>TRBV28|TRBJ1-2|TRBD1|once
TGTGCCAGCAGTTTACCAGGGGGCCTTGGGGGCTACACCTTC
CASSLPGGLGGYTF
>TRBV7-2|TRBJ1-3|TRBD1|.
TGTGCCAGCAGCTTAAATGGACAGGGGCCGAGCGCCATATATTTT
CASSLNGQGPSAIYF
>TRBV7-2|TRBJ1-1|TRBD1|.
TGTGCCAGCAGCATAAACAGGGGGAACACTGAAGCTTTCTTT
CASSINRGNTEAFF
>TRBV12-5|TRBJ1-3|.|.
TGTGCTAGTGGTACGGGGAACTCTGGAAACACCATATATTTT
CASGTGNSGNTIYF
>TRBV6-4|TRBJ1-6|TRBD1|.
TGTGCCAGCAGTTTGGGACAGGGCCTCTCACCCCTCCACTTT
CASSLGQGLSPLHF
>TRBV3-1/TRBV3-2|TRBJ1-1|.|.
TGTGCCAGCAACCCTTCCGGGGGTAAGACTGAAGCTTTCTTT
CASNPSGGKTEAFF
>TRBV5-1|TRBJ2-1|.|.
TGCGCCAGCAGCATCCAGGCAGGGATAAACAATGAGCAGTTCTTC
CASSIQAGINNEQFF
>TRBV19|TRBJ2-3|.|.
TGTGCCAGTAGTTTACCGACACTTGAGGGAACGCAGTATTTT
CASSLPTLEGTQYF
>TRBV4-1|TRBJ2-3|TRBD2|.
TGCGCCAGCAGCCAAGTTTGGGCGGGGGACACAGATACGCAGTATTTT
CASSQVWAGDTDTQYF
>TRBV4-3|TRBJ2-1|.|.
TGCGCCAGCAGCCAAGAGGAGACAGGCGGCAATGAGCAGTTCTTC
CASSQEETGGNEQFF
>TRBV19|TRBJ2-6|TRBD2|once
TGTGCCAGTAGTTTTGGGACTAGCGGGAGGCACTCTGGGGCCAACGTCCTGACTTTC
CASSFGTSGRHSGANVLTF
>TRBV20-1|TRBJ1-1|.|.
TGCAGTGCTCCCGGACAGATTGAAGCTTTCTTT
CSAPGQIEAFF
>TRBV7-2|TRBJ2-1|TRBD1|.
TGTGCCAGCAGCTTAGTTACAGGGGGAACGGAGTTCTTC
CASSLVTGGTEFF
>TRBV6-2/TRBV6-3|TRBJ1-5|.|.
TGTGCCAGCAGTTTCTTGGGCGGGGTGAATCAGCCCCAGCATTTT
CASSFLGGVNQPQHF
>TRBV5-4|TRBJ1-2|TRBD1|.
TGTGCCAGCAGCTTGCGGACAGGGGGCGGAAACTATGGCTACACCTTC
CASSLRTGGGNYGYTF
>TRBV3-1/TRBV3-2|TRBJ2-7|TRBD2|.
TGTGCCAGCAGCCAAGAACGGGGGGGTGTTTGGGCCTACGAGCAGTACTTC
CASSQERGGVWAYEQYF
>TRBV28|TRBJ1-2|TRBD1|.
TGTGCCACCACAGGGGCCACTAACTATGGCTACACCTTC
CATTGATNYGYTF
>TRBV6-5|TRBJ1-2|.|.
TGTGCCAGCAGAACTCAAGGGGGTGGCTATGGCTACACCTTC
CASRTQGGGYGYTF
>TRBV30|TRBJ1-2|.|.
TGTGCCGGAGGGGCAGACTATGGCTACACCTTC
CAGGADYGYTF
>TRBV28|TRBJ2-6|.|.
TGTGCCAGCAGCTCCCCCGTCGGCTCTGGGGCCAACGTCCTGACTTTC
CASSSPVGSGANVLTF
>TRBV7-2|TRBJ1-5|.|.
TGTGCCAGCAGCTTAGGTGCCGGGCCCCAGCATTTT
CASSLGAGPQHF